Here is one T cell receptor (beta chain) with its context. Enrolment of Seattle patients took place during active infection, and they were followed longitudinally. This specimen belongs to a study of blood T cell repertoires in COVID-19. The CDR3 totals 16 residues. V was clipped by 4 bases and J by 0 bases, with 13 bases between them. The V gene's germline CDR1 is SGHDT and CDR2 YYEEEE. Generated by immunoSEQ multiplex PCR, the TCRdb table keeps only in-frame clones and is missing some. Among 52,000 or so clones, roughly 89% were seen once, and the ten largest hold 3% to 4%. This sequence originates from a man aged 40-50 years with COVID-19, enrolled during active disease. The rearrangement links TRBV5-6 to TRBJ2-2, with a weak D call TRBD2 (6 bases). Material for sequencing was peripheral blood. CDR3 sequence (DNA): TGTGCCAGCAGCCATACGATAGCGGCGAACACCGGGGAGCTGTTTTTT. Translated: CASSHTIAANTGELFF.